This T cell receptor (beta chain) came from a study of blood T cell repertoires in COVID-19. Study as a whole: The United States, Italy and Spain supplied acute and convalescent COVID-19 samples.

Libraries were prepared by immunoSEQ multiplex PCR; TCRdb keeps only in-frame clonotypes and omits some of them. Of around 97,000 clones listed, about 83% are singletons. The CDR3 has 16 residues. Germline V CDR1 and CDR2: SGHTA, FQGNSA. V lost 4 bases, J lost 5 bases, and 6 bases stayed unmatched. This clonotype was sampled from a human donor in a cohort sampled during active COVID-19. Sequencing was done on a sample of peripheral blood. This rearrangement joins TRBV7-2 to TRBJ2-3, with 13 nucleotides matching TRBD2. As DNA, the CDR3 is TGTGCCAGCAGCTCAAGACTAGCGGGAGGCCGAGATACGCAGTATTTT. Translation: CASSSRLAGGRDTQYF.